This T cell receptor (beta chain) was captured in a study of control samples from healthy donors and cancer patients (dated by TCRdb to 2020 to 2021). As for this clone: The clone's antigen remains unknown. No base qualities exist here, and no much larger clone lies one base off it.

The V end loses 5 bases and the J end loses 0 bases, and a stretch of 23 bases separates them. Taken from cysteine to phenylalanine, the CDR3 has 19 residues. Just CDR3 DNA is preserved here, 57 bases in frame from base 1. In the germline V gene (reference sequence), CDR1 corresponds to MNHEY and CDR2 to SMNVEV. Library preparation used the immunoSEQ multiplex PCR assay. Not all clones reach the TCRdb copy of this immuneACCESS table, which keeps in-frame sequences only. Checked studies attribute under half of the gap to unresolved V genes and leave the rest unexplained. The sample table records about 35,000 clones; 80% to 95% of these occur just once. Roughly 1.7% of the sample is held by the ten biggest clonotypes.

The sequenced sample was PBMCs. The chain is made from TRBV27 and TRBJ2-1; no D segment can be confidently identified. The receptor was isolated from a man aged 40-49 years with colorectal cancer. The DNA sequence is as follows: TGTGCCAGCAGTCCCCGATTAGTTCTCCGGCCGGGCTCCTACAATGAGCAGTTCTTC. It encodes CASSPRLVLRPGSYNEQFF.